The 2 T cell receptor beta chains in this list originate from one sample, sequenced in a study of blood T cell repertoires in COVID-19 (TCRdb year 2020). To prepare the library, the immunoSEQ multiplex PCR assay was applied. The immuneACCESS repertoire file appears here via TCRdb, limited to in-frame rearrangements. These files lack a portion of the clones; in checked studies, under half of the deficit traces to unresolved V genes, and the cause of the others is not known. The sample table lists hundreds of thousands of clones, 85% of them with a count of one. The biggest ten clones account for about 14% of the sample. The sample was peripheral blood. These receptors were collected from a human donor in a cohort sampled during active COVID-19.

This clone was seen only once. V usage is TRBV9 and J usage is TRBJ2-7; 10 bases align to TRBD2. The V gene end was trimmed by 3 bases and the J gene end by 6 bases; junction bases not matched to a gene: 3. The germline CDR1 and CDR2 sequences are SGDLS and YYNGEE. The CDR3 covers 13 residues. CDR3 nucleotides: TGTGCCAGCAGCGCGGGACTAGCGTCCGAGCAGTACTTC. Translated, it gives CASSAGLASEQYF.

About this clone itself: The same CDR3 is also encoded by other DNA sequences in this sample. This rearrangement joins TRBV7-2 to TRBJ2-5; weak D call: TRBD2 (7 bases). The CDR3 length is 14 residues. The V gene's germline CDR1 is SGHTA and CDR2 FQGNSA. Trimming took 0 bases from V and 5 from J, leaving 10 bases between them. CDR3 DNA sequence: TGTGCCAGCAGCTTAGCGGGAGGGGGGGAGACCCAGTACTTC. Protein: CASSLAGGGETQYF.